One sample yielded the 21 T cell receptor beta chains listed below, sequenced in a study of human T cells and chemical hapten exposure. Time point described: patch test 2, 6 weeks after DPC sensitization. The treatment is: therapeutic diphenylcyclopropenone sensitization with weekly scalp DPC. TCRdb independently ran MiXCR on the RACE reads; one entry per CDR3 protein. The sample lists some 82,000 distinct CDR3 sequences, about 6.3% occurring once. Sequencing used whole blood, obtained in connection with sensitization to the hapten diphenylcyclopropenone (DPC). The receptor source for this set is a woman aged 25 to 39 with alopecia areata. Some clones in this sample may be carry-over from other donors' samples.

Many counts were recorded for this clonotype. The chain combines TRBV20-1 with TRBJ2-1; 10 nucleotides match TRBD1. V trimming: 6 bases; J trimming: 9 bases; junction bases outside the gene matches: 8. The CDR3 covers 13 residues. The V gene's germline CDR1 is DFQATT and CDR2 SNEGSKA (reference sequence). The CDR3 bases are TGCAGTGCCTCAGACAGGGGGCGAGGTGAGCAGTTCTTC. It yields the protein CSASDRGRGEQFF.

This clonotype was seen repeatedly, ten times or more. The chain joins TRBV29-1 to TRBJ2-1, with 14 bases fitting TRBD2. The V and J ends lost 7 bases and 7 bases, in that order; junction bases with no gene match: 6. Germline-derived CDR1 and CDR2 are SQVTM and ANQGSEA. The CDR3 has 14 amino acids. The CDR3 DNA follows: TGCAGCGCACCGACTAGCGGGGGGGCTAATGAGCAGTTCTTC. Its translation is CSAPTSGGANEQFF.

This clonotype came up many times. The chain uses TRBV20-1 and TRBJ2-3; TRBD2 agrees at 10 bases. This CDR3 comprises 15 residues. The junction had 7 bases not matched to a gene; V was cut back by 5 bases and J by 2 bases. Per germline, CDR1 DFQATT and CDR2 SNEGSKA (reference sequence). CDR3: CSAFGLAVNTDTQYF. The CDR3 region has the DNA TGCAGTGCTTTCGGACTAGCGGTTAACACAGATACGCAGTATTTT.

This clonotype came up many times. The chain links TRBV12-3 or TRBV12-4 to TRBJ1-2, with no clear D. This CDR3 region has 13 residues. V lost 5 bases and J 4 bases, leaving 11 bases between the germline ends. This CDR3 is CASSPGPSYGYTF. Here the CDR3 DNA reads TGTGCCAGCAGTCCCGGACCGAGCTATGGCTACACCTTC.

CDR3 sequence (DNA): TGTGCCTGGAATGTTGCCCCGACAGGACGATCCTACGAGCAGTACTTC. Translation: CAWNVAPTGRSYEQYF. This chain connects TRBV30 to TRBJ2-7, with D possibly being TRBD1 (6 bases). The CDR3 is 16 residues long. Germline V gives CDR1 GTSNPN, CDR2 SVGIG (reference sequence). V gave up 4 bases and J gave up 1 base, with 20 bases separating them.

The chain employs TRBV7-3 and TRBJ1-2, with 12 bases aligning to TRBD1. Germline V gene data show CDR1 as SGHTA and CDR2 as FQGTGA. This CDR3 has 15 amino acids. V lost 5 bases and J lost 7; bases outside the gene matches: 8. CDR3 loop: CASSQRGQGAGGYTF. DNA for the CDR3: TGTGCCAGCAGCCAAAGGGGACAGGGGGCTGGTGGCTACACCTTC.

At least ten counts were recorded for this clonotype. CDR3 protein: CASSLTSGPHNEQFF. CDR3 sequence (DNA): TGTGCCAGCAGCTTAACTAGCGGCCCTCACAATGAGCAGTTCTTC. The chain combines TRBV7-2 with TRBJ2-1, with 8 bases fitting TRBD2. Germline trimming cut 2 bases from V and 5 bases from J; bases unmatched to any gene: 5. Germline loops: CDR1 SGHTA, CDR2 FQGNSA. This CDR3 has 15 residues.

This clonotype appeared a few times. The rearrangement joins TRBV19 to TRBJ1-1; D ambiguous. This CDR3 has 15 residues. Trimming removed 0 bases at V and 6 bases at J, with 14 bases between. Per germline, CDR1 LNHDA and CDR2 SQIVND (reference sequence). The CDR3 loop is CASSIDFAGKSEAFF. The CDR3 DNA is TGTGCCAGTAGTATAGATTTCGCGGGGAAGTCTGAAGCTTTCTTT.

This clonotype was observed at least ten times. The CDR3 protein is CSVVTAAETQYF. CDR3 nucleotides: TGCAGCGTTGTTACGGCCGCGGAGACCCAGTACTTC. The V call is TRBV29-1, the J call TRBJ2-5; D is uncertain. V gave up 4 bases and J gave up 5 bases, with 11 bases separating them. This CDR3 has 12 residues. The germline CDR1 and CDR2 sequences are SQVTM and ANQGSEA.

The chain combines TRBV13 with TRBJ1-3; 11 bases match TRBD1. The CDR3 loop spans 17 amino acids. CDR1 is PRHDT and CDR2 is FYEKMQ in the germline V gene (reference sequence). The J segment lost 1 base and the V segment lost 3 bases, leaving 5 bases of the junction unmatched. CDR3 bases: TGTGCCAGCAGCTTCTCCGGGACAGGGGGGTCTGGAAACACCATATATTTT. It encodes CASSFSGTGGSGNTIYF.

This clonotype was observed a few times. The V gene is TRBV20-1, the J gene TRBJ1-5; the D gene is possibly TRBD1 (5 bases). CDR1 is DFQATT, CDR2 SNEGSKA, per germline (reference sequence). Trimming pared 5 bases from V and 5 bases from J, leaving 13 bases between. CDR3 length equals 13 residues. The CDR3 DNA sequence: TGCAGTGCTTGGACGGGGGGTTATCAGCCCCAGCATTTT. Encoded protein: CSAWTGGYQPQHF.

This clonotype was counted between two and nine times. V usage is TRBV11-1 and J usage is TRBJ2-1, with TRBD2 matching over 9 bases. The V gene end was trimmed by 1 base and the J gene end by 4 bases; junction bases not matched to a gene: 5. CDR1 is SGHAT, CDR2 FQDESV, per germline (reference sequence). This CDR3 comprises 16 residues. This CDR3 is CASSLELAGTYNEQFF. The DNA of the CDR3 is TGTGCCAGCAGCTTAGAACTAGCGGGTACTTACAATGAGCAGTTCTTC. Looking up the rest from reference TRBV11-1 and TRBJ2-1 gives the full variable domain: EAEVAQSPRYKITEKSQAVAFWCDPISGHATLYWYRQILGQGPELLVQFQDESVVDDSQLPKDRFSAERLKGVDSTLKIQPAELGDSAMYLCASSLELAGTYNEQFFGPGTRLTVL.

This clonotype was seen many times. V gene TRBV7-3 combines with J gene TRBJ1-6; TRBD1 aligns across 10 bases. Looked up from germline, CDR1 is SGHTA and CDR2 is FQGTGA. V was clipped by 3 bases and J by 8 bases; unmatched bases: 1. The CDR3 spans 14 residues. The CDR3: CASSLTGGDSPLHF. The DNA for the CDR3 is TGTGCCAGCAGCTTGACAGGGGGCGATTCACCCCTCCACTTT.

This clonotype showed up many times. V is TRBV7-8 and J is TRBJ1-5; 8 nucleotides match TRBD1. The CDR3 has 18 amino acids. V lost 5 bases and J lost 7; bases outside the gene matches: 19. Germline V gene sequence: CDR1 SGHVS, CDR2 FQNEAQ. CDR3 loop: CASSLRHVPGGEGQPQHF. As DNA, the CDR3 is TGTGCCAGCAGCCTACGACATGTCCCAGGGGGCGAGGGCCAGCCCCAGCATTTT.

V is TRBV12-3 or TRBV12-4 and J is TRBJ1-1; a weak D match, TRBD1 (5 bases). The CDR3 is 11 amino acids. Trimming left V 8 bases short and J 3 bases short, with 7 bases between. The DNA of the CDR3 is TGTGCCAGCGCAGGGCACACTGAAGCTTTCTTT. Translating it yields CASAGHTEAFF.

The chain is built from TRBV5-1 and TRBJ2-2, with no clear D. Germline values: CDR1 SGHRS, CDR2 YFSETQ. The CDR3 length is 15 residues. The V end was cut by 0 bases, the J end by 2 bases, with 8 bases between. The CDR3 bases are TGCGCCAGCAGCTTGGGTAGCACCAACACCGGGGAGCTGTTTTTT. Protein sequence: CASSLGSTNTGELFF.

This clonotype was seen repeatedly, ten times or more. The chain has TRBV12-3 or TRBV12-4 and TRBJ2-7; D is perhaps TRBD1 (7 bases). This CDR3 region has 14 residues. V was shortened by 6 bases and J by 2 bases, with 14 bases between the two germline ends. The CDR3 region has the DNA TGTGCCAGCAGCCCGCAGGGGGGCCCCTACGAGCAGTACTTC. It yields the protein CASSPQGGPYEQYF.

This chain joins TRBV18 and TRBJ1-3, with TRBD1 as a possible D gene (6 bases). Germline values: CDR1 KGHSH, CDR2 LQKENI. The V gene lost 4 bases and the J gene lost 2 bases, with 12 bases spanning the gap. This CDR3 region has 15 residues. The CDR3: CASSLFTGTGNTIYF. CDR3 sequence (DNA): TGTGCCAGCTCACTTTTTACAGGGACTGGAAACACCATATATTTT.

The V gene is TRBV11-2, the J gene TRBJ1-5; D gene unclear. In germline, CDR1 is SGHAT, CDR2 FQNNGV. The CDR3 length is 14 residues. V gave up 5 bases and J gave up 8 bases, with 16 bases separating them. The CDR3 protein is CASSPNLGAEPQHF. The CDR3, as DNA: TGTGCCAGCAGCCCAAACTTGGGTGCCGAGCCCCAGCATTTT.

This clonotype appeared a few times. The J gene is TRBJ2-6, the V gene TRBV12-3 or TRBV12-4, with D perhaps matching TRBD2 (6 bases). The CDR3 extends over 15 amino acids. V gave up 5 bases and J gave up 2 bases, with 10 bases separating them. CDR3 in DNA: TGTGCCAGCAGTCCCTGGGGGGCTGGGGCCAACGTCCTGACTTTC. It is translated as CASSPWGAGANVLTF.

This chain joins TRBV27 and TRBJ1-1; TRBD1 aligns across 10 bases. With V trimmed by 5 bases and J by 3 bases, 9 bases remained unmatched. CDR1 is MNHEY, CDR2 SMNVEV, per germline (reference sequence). The CDR3 is made up of 16 amino acids. For the CDR3, the DNA is TGTGCCAGCAGTCCCCTAGACAGGGGGCGAGACACTGAAGCTTTCTTT. Protein product: CASSPLDRGRDTEAFF.